A single sample is the source of the 32 T cell receptor beta chains below, sequenced in a study of blood T cell repertoires in COVID-19 (dated by TCRdb to 2020 to 2022). Libraries were made using the immunoSEQ multiplex PCR assay. The source is immuneACCESS, and TCRdb retained only in-frame sequences with V and J called. Part of the clones is not carried over; for the studies checked, unresolved V genes explain less than half of this, and the remainder is unexplained. This sample gives about 190,000 clones in total; almost 85% of them show up just once. 4.5% to 5.5% of the sample is in the top ten clones. Material for sequencing was peripheral blood. The receptor set was obtained from a woman in her seventies with active or convalescent COVID-19.

As regards this clone: The same CDR3 is also encoded by other DNA sequences in this sample. This rearrangement joins TRBV5-4 to TRBJ1-1, with 7 bases aligning to TRBD1. After removal of 4 bases from V and 5 bases from J, the junction contained 5 bases not matched to a gene. CDR3 length equals 13 residues. The germline V gene has CDR1 SGHNT and CDR2 YYREEE (reference sequence). This CDR3 reads CASSLQGGTEAFF. In nucleotides, the CDR3 is TGTGCCAGCAGCCTCCAGGGGGGAACTGAAGCTTTCTTT.

The V gene is TRBV10-3, the J gene TRBJ1-2, with 7 bases identical to TRBD1. CDR1 and CDR2 from the germline V gene are ENHRY and SYGVKD. The CDR3 length is 15 residues. Trimming cost V 6 bases and J 4 bases; bases outside gene matches: 11. The DNA of the CDR3 is TGTGCCATCAGGCCAAACTCGACAGGGTTCTATGGCTACACCTTC. It yields the protein CAIRPNSTGFYGYTF.

The table lists this clone with a few counts. J is TRBJ2-7 and V is TRBV5-6; D unresolved. The ends were cut back, 4 bases at V and 4 bases at J, with 18 bases in the middle. From germline, CDR1 is SGHDT and CDR2 YYEEEE. The CDR3 runs 15 residues. In DNA form, the CDR3 reads TGTGCCAGCAGCCGGCGGCCGACCTCTACATACGAGCAGTACTTC. Translation gives CASSRRPTSTYEQYF.

The chain is built from TRBV19 and TRBJ2-7; D is unclear. CDR3 length: 16 amino acids. The germline V gene has CDR1 LNHDA and CDR2 SQIVND (reference sequence). Trimming stripped 5 bases from V and 4 bases from J, with 21 bases between. For the CDR3, the DNA is TGTGCCAGTAGTCCTTCCCGGCCGAGAGGCGGTTACGAGCAGTACTTC. It translates to CASSPSRPRGGYEQYF.

The CDR3 DNA follows: TGTGCCAGCAGTGGACAGACTAGCAATCAGCCCCAGCATTTT. Translating gives CASSGQTSNQPQHF. The chain combines TRBV2 with TRBJ1-5, with D tentatively TRBD1 (5 bases). V lost 4 bases and J lost 0, with 7 bases in between. This CDR3 has 14 amino acids. In germline, CDR1 is SNHLY, CDR2 FYNNEI.

The chain combines TRBV3-1 (or the pseudogene TRBV3-2) with TRBJ2-7; weak D call: TRBD2 (5 bases). The CDR3 length is 14 residues. CDR1 and CDR2 from the germline V gene are LGHDT and YNNKEL (reference sequence). The V end was cut by 3 bases, the J end by 0 bases, with 9 bases between. The CDR3 sequence: CASSHNGLSYEQYF. The CDR3 coding sequence is TGTGCCAGCAGCCATAACGGACTCTCCTACGAGCAGTACTTC.

This sequence joins TRBV4-1 and TRBJ2-3; possible D gene TRBD1, 6 bases. V was trimmed by 4 bases and J by 3 bases, leaving 14 bases between them. This CDR3 is 15 amino acids long. Looked up from germline, CDR1 is MGHRA and CDR2 is YSYEKL. CDR3 in amino acids: CASSLGASGTDTQYF. The CDR3 bases are TGCGCCAGCAGCCTGGGGGCTTCGGGGACAGATACGCAGTATTTT.

The chain carries TRBV12-3 or TRBV12-4 and TRBJ1-2; D is possibly TRBD1 (5 bases). Trimming pared 2 bases from V and 8 bases from J, leaving 12 bases between. There are 13 residues in the CDR3. This CDR3 reads CASSLRGRGGYTF. The CDR3 DNA reads as TGTGCCAGCAGTTTAAGGGGTAGAGGAGGCTACACCTTC.

J is TRBJ1-1 and V is TRBV5-1; 9 bases are shared with TRBD1. J gave up 5 bases and V 0 bases, and 14 bases lay outside the gene matches. CDR1 and CDR2 (germline): SGHRS, YFSETQ. The CDR3 covers 18 residues. CDR3 in amino acids: CASSLVWTGDRELTEAFF. The DNA of the CDR3 is TGCGCCAGCAGCTTGGTGTGGACAGGGGATCGGGAGCTGACTGAAGCTTTCTTT. Combining the CDR3 with reference TRBV5-1 and TRBJ1-1 gives the whole variable domain KAGVTQTPRYLIKTRGQQVTLSCSPISGHRSVSWYQQTPGQGLQFLFEYFSETQRNKGNFPGRFSGRQFSNSRSEMNVSTLELGDSALYLCASSLVWTGDRELTEAFFGQGTRLTVV.

The chain is built from TRBV5-4 and TRBJ1-6; D is unresolved. Germline CDR1 SGHNT, CDR2 YYREEE (reference sequence). V was clipped by 1 base and J by 8 bases, with 13 bases between them. This CDR3 has 15 amino acids. CDR3 sequence (DNA): TGTGCCAGCAGCTTGTGGGCCAGTGGCCATTCACCCCTCCACTTT. Its protein is CASSLWASGHSPLHF.

The chain couples TRBV14 to TRBJ2-7; possible D gene TRBD1, 5 bases. Looked up from germline, CDR1 is SGHDN and CDR2 is FVKESK. V shed 1 base and J shed 2 bases, with 6 bases lying between them. CDR3 size: 13 residues. The CDR3 is CASSQVGAYEQYF. In DNA, the CDR3 is TGTGCCAGCAGCCAAGTAGGGGCCTACGAGCAGTACTTC.

This clone has only one observation. The chain joins TRBV6-5 to TRBJ1-2, with D unclear. V lost 6 bases, J lost 2 bases, and 13 bases lay in between. Germline assignment: CDR1 MNHEY and CDR2 SVGAGI. This CDR3 has 14 residues. For the CDR3, the DNA is TGTGCCAGCAGCCCGCTGGAGAAGAACTATGGCTACACCTTC. This sequence encodes CASSPLEKNYGYTF.

This chain links TRBV9 with TRBJ2-2, with TRBD2 matching over 14 bases. CDR1 is SGDLS, CDR2 YYNGEE, per germline. This CDR3 comprises 16 residues. The V and J ends lost 4 bases and 6 bases, in that order; junction bases with no gene match: 5. The DNA of the CDR3 is TGTGCCAGCAGCCCCCGACTAGCGGGAGGGCCCGGGGAGCTGTTTTTT. As protein: CASSPRLAGGPGELFF.

The chain combines TRBV11-2 with TRBJ2-5; 7 nucleotides line up with TRBD2. Unmatched junction bases numbered 6, after V lost 1 base and J lost 4 bases. The CDR3 is made up of 15 amino acids. CDR1 is SGHAT and CDR2 is FQNNGV in the germline V gene. The CDR3 region has the DNA TGTGCCAGCAGCTTAGGGGGGGGAAGAGGAGAGACCCAGTACTTC. It encodes CASSLGGGRGETQYF.

The V call is TRBV21-1, the J call TRBJ2-7; the D call of TRBD1 is as the table states it, not checked on the DNA. TRBV21-1 is marked as a pseudogene. CDR3 size: 12 residues. The CDR3 coding sequence is TGTGCCAGCAGGGCCGAGGGGGTCGAGCAGTACTTC. Protein product: CASRAEGVEQYF.

The CDR3 here is CASSLGSGYENIEYF. The DNA of the CDR3 is TGCGCCAGCAGCTTGGGATCGGGATACGAGAATATCGAGTATTTT. The chain couples TRBV5-1 to TRBJ2-3; tentatively, D is TRBD2 (5 bases). V lost 0 bases and J 13 bases, leaving 21 bases between the germline ends. The V gene's germline CDR1 is SGHRS and CDR2 YFSETQ. The CDR3 extends over 15 amino acids.

The chain carries TRBV2 and TRBJ1-4, with TRBD1 identical over 11 bases. In germline, CDR1 is SNHLY, CDR2 FYNNEI. V lost 6 bases to trimming and J lost 3 bases; unmatched junction nucleotides: 3. The CDR3 contains 15 residues. This chain's CDR3 is CASRDRGLANEKLFF. In DNA form, the CDR3 reads TGTGCCAGCAGGGACAGGGGGCTTGCTAATGAAAAACTGTTTTTT.

This clone was observed once. The chain combines TRBV6-1 with TRBJ1-2, with TRBD1 matching over 10 bases. Germline V gene sequence: CDR1 MNHNS, CDR2 SASEGT. The J segment lost 8 bases and the V segment lost 6 bases, leaving 6 bases of the junction unmatched. CDR3 length: 13 amino acids. The CDR3 spells CASRPGTGDGYTF. In DNA, the CDR3 is TGTGCCAGCAGACCCGGGACAGGGGACGGCTACACCTTC.

The rearrangement uses TRBV7-6 and TRBJ2-7, with TRBD2 matching 7 bases. The CDR3 is 16 amino acids. Germline CDR1 SGHVS, CDR2 FNYEAQ. With 0 bases clipped from V and 0 bases from J, the junction kept 5 bases outside the gene matches. For the CDR3, the DNA is TGTGCCAGCAGCTTAGCGGAAGCGGGAAACTCCTACGAGCAGTACTTC. Encoded protein: CASSLAEAGNSYEQYF.

This chain joins TRBV7-9 and TRBJ2-2; perhaps TRBD2 as D (7 bases). The V end lost 8 bases, the J end lost 4 bases, and 17 bases lay between the germline ends. The CDR3 runs to 15 residues. Germline V gives CDR1 SEHNR, CDR2 FQNEAQ (reference sequence). CDR3 protein: CASPRGGRITGELFF. CDR3 bases: TGTGCCAGCCCAAGGGGGGGGCGCATCACCGGGGAGCTGTTTTTT. The full variable domain, completed using reference TRBV7-9 and TRBJ2-2, is DTGVSQNPRHKITKRGQNVTFRCDPISEHNRLYWYRQTLGQGPEFLTYFQNEAQLEKSRLLSDRFSAERPKGSFSTLEIQRTEQGDSAMYLCASPRGGRITGELFFGEGSRLTVL.

This rearrangement joins TRBV2 to TRBJ1-6; 9 bases are a match to TRBD1. V was pared by 4 bases and J by 8 bases, with 3 bases of the junction left unmatched. Per germline, CDR1 SNHLY and CDR2 FYNNEI. The CDR3 is made up of 14 amino acids. The CDR3 region has the DNA TGTGCCAGCAGTGCTAGACAGGGGGATTCACCCCTCCACTTT. This encodes CASSARQGDSPLHF. The full variable domain, with the rest looked up from reference TRBV2 and TRBJ1-6, is EPEVTQTPSHQVTQMGQEVILRCVPISNHLYFYWYRQILGQKVEFLVSFYNNEISEKSEIFDDQFSVERPDGSNFTLKIRSTKLEDSAMYFCASSARQGDSPLHFGNGTRLTVT.

This rearrangement joins TRBV21-1 to TRBJ1-1; TRBD1, the table's D call, was not compared with the DNA. TRBV21-1 represents a pseudogene. There are 14 residues in the CDR3. The CDR3 DNA follows: TGTGCCAGCAGCAGGGCAGGGGTATGCACTGAAGCTTTCTTT. Encoded protein: CASSRAGVCTEAFF.

The chain recombines TRBV29-1 with TRBJ2-4; 8 bases are a match to TRBD1. V gave up 3 bases and J gave up 0 bases; unmatched junction bases: 4. CDR3 length equals 15 residues. Germline V CDR1 and CDR2: SQVTM, ANQGSEA. The CDR3: CSVELGQGAKNIQYF. The CDR3 DNA reads as TGCAGCGTTGAGTTAGGACAGGGAGCCAAAAACATTCAGTACTTC.

The chain is built from TRBV30 and TRBJ2-2, with 12 bases matching TRBD2. From germline, CDR1 is GTSNPN and CDR2 SVGIG (reference sequence). V shed 2 bases, J shed 6 bases, and the junction held 19 bases outside the gene matches. This CDR3 spans 20 amino acids. The CDR3 DNA reads as TGTGCCTGGAGTAGACTAGCGGGAGTGAGGCCGACCCATTTTGCCGGGGAGCTGTTTTTT. It codes for CAWSRLAGVRPTHFAGELFF.

The chain recombines TRBV5-6 with TRBJ1-2; D perhaps matches TRBD1 (5 bases). Trimming left V 4 bases short and J 4 bases short, with 11 bases between. In germline, CDR1 is SGHDT, CDR2 YYEEEE. There are 13 residues in the CDR3. CDR3 protein: CASSAGRSYGYTF. The CDR3 coding sequence is TGTGCCAGCAGCGCGGGACGGAGCTATGGCTACACCTTC.

The chain uses TRBV14 and TRBJ1-6, with a weak D call TRBD1 (5 bases). CDR3 length equals 13 residues. V was cut by 1 base and J by 9 bases, with 7 bases left in between. Germline V gene lookup returns CDR1 SGHDN and CDR2 FVKESK. The CDR3 DNA sequence: TGTGCCAGCAGCCAAGTTGACAGTTCACCCCTCCACTTT. Protein sequence: CASSQVDSSPLHF.

The rearrangement joins TRBV7-6 to TRBJ2-2; 8 bases align to TRBD2. The V gene's germline CDR1 is SGHVS and CDR2 FNYEAQ. The CDR3 length is 14 residues. Losses at the gene ends were 3 bases for V and 6 bases for J; bases not matched to a gene: 3. CDR3 residues: CASSFGTSSGELFF. CDR3 DNA: TGTGCCAGCAGCTTTGGGACTAGTTCCGGGGAGCTGTTTTTT.

The chain carries TRBV11-3 and TRBJ2-7, with 8 bases fitting TRBD2. The germline V gene has CDR1 SGHNT and CDR2 YENEEA. The CDR3 spans 17 residues. With V trimmed by 6 bases and J by 2 bases, 15 bases remained unmatched. This CDR3 reads CASRSVQRERSAYEQYF. CDR3 sequence (DNA): TGTGCCAGCAGGTCAGTCCAGCGGGAGAGGTCGGCCTACGAGCAGTACTTC.

The CDR3 DNA is TGTGCCAGCAGTTTATTACTCGGGCAGGGGGCGAACTATGGCTACACCTTC. It yields the protein CASSLLLGQGANYGYTF. V is TRBV28 and J is TRBJ1-2; 8 bases are shared with TRBD1. With V trimmed by 1 base and J by 2 bases, 9 bases remained unmatched. The CDR3 consists of 17 residues. From germline, CDR1 is MDHEN and CDR2 SYDVKM.

This clone was recorded only once. This chain connects TRBV7-3 to TRBJ2-2; the match to TRBD2 covers 8 bases. J lost 1 base, V lost 5 bases, and 3 bases had no gene match. This CDR3 is built from 15 residues. Looked up from germline, CDR1 is SGHTA and CDR2 is FQGTGA. The DNA for the CDR3 is TGTGCCAGCAGCCCCCGGGGGGGGAACACCGGGGAGCTGTTTTTT. It translates to CASSPRGGNTGELFF.

V and J are TRBV7-9 and TRBJ2-7; 9 nucleotides match TRBD2. The CDR3 totals 17 residues. V gave up 5 bases and J gave up 5 bases; unmatched junction bases: 16. CDR1 is SEHNR, CDR2 FQNEAQ, per germline (reference sequence). CDR3: CASSQGGWASGTHEQYF. The CDR3 DNA reads TGTGCCAGCAGCCAGGGGGGTTGGGCTAGCGGGACCCACGAGCAGTACTTC.

This sequence joins TRBV7-2 and TRBJ2-7; 8 nucleotides align to TRBD2. Germline CDR1 reads SGHTA; CDR2 reads FQGNSA. The CDR3 has 15 amino acids. With 5 bases clipped from V and 0 bases from J, the junction kept 6 bases outside the gene matches. The chain's CDR3 is CASSVSGTLSYEQYF. In DNA, the CDR3 is TGTGCCAGCAGCGTTAGCGGGACCCTCTCCTACGAGCAGTACTTC.